This T cell receptor (beta chain) is from a study of blood T cells in healthy people across ages. Notes on the study in general: While age rose, TCR beta diversity per million T cells dropped in a roughly linear way.

This CDR3 spans 16 amino acids. CDR1 is SGHTA and CDR2 is FQGNSA in the germline V gene. Unmatched junction bases numbered 5, after V lost 1 base and J lost 4 bases. PCR was performed a second time for roughly 7 to 12 cycles using a sample-barcoded 5' primer and a J-beta primer mix. CDR3-containing paired-end reads numbered at least 2.5 million in each sample. TCRdb called the 5' RACE reads again in MiXCR, with one record for every CDR3 protein. The table has 730,000 or so distinct CDR3 sequences, around 38% seen once. In its sample, this clonotype was seen a few times. Its antigen is as yet unknown. A minimum of 5 micrograms of total RNA was extracted per sample.

The sample comprised blood. This chain joins TRBV7-2 and TRBJ2-3; 10 bases agree with TRBD2. The TCR was taken from a man older than 75 in good health. CDR3 protein: CASSLGSSGGSDTQYF. In DNA form, the CDR3 reads TGTGCCAGCAGCTTAGGTTCTAGCGGGGGATCAGATACGCAGTATTTT.